This TCR beta chain comes out of a study of cytomegalovirus exposure and HLA in healthy donors. Study context: From donors who were HLA-typed, an early data release held about 89 million unique TCRs. Study results and caveats: Cytomegalovirus-associated TCR beta chains were listed, numbering over 150. Some segments of the V type, notably TRBV6-2 and TRBV6-3, were excluded as indistinguishable. Reports described diagnosis of cytomegalovirus status by the classifier as highly specific and sensitive.

Primers: 60 Vbeta forward and 13 Jbeta reverse. Assay: immunoSEQ multiplex PCR; the TCRdb copy retains only in-frame clones and omits some. This table holds some 190,000 clones, approximately 82% found once. The CDR3 spans 13 residues. Remarks on this clone: The antigen is undetermined.

The clonotype originates from a man aged 40-49 years in good health and CMV-seropositive. The V call is TRBV21-1, the J call TRBJ2-1; TRBD2 was called by the table and not checked on the DNA. TRBV21-1 is noted as a pseudogene. Sequenced: PBMCs. CDR3 coding DNA: TGTGCCAGCCGGACTAGCGGAGACAATGAGCAGTTCTTC. It encodes CASRTSGDNEQFF.